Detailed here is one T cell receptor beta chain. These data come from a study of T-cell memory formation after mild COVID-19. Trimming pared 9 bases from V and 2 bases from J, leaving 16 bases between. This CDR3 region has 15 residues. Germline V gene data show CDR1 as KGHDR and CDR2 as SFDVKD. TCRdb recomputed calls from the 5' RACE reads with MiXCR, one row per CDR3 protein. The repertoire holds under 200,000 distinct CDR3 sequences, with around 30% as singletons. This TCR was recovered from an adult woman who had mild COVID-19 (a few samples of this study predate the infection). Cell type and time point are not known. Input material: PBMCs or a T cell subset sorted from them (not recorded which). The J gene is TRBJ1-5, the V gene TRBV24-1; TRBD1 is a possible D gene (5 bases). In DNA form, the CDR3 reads TGTGCCACCGCCGCCTCTGGAGGGGGCAATCAGCCCCAGCATTTT. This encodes CATAASGGGNQPQHF.